This T cell receptor (beta chain) was sequenced for a study of metastatic and nonmetastatic thyroid tumors. Authors' analysis steps: A distant-metastasis classifier for papillary thyroid cancer was built using CDR3 differences across clinicopathological groups. TCRdb re-analyzed the PCR reads using MiXCR. TCRdb, not the original authors, processed these V and J calls. The table has around 37,000 clones, roughly a quarter seen once. V was trimmed by 1 base and J by 8 bases, leaving 8 bases between them. The V gene's germline CDR1 is SEHNR and CDR2 FQNEAQ (reference sequence). There are 12 residues in the CDR3. This clone was seen at least ten times. No patient received treatment before thyroid surgery.

This receptor was identified in a female donor with papillary thyroid cancer or a benign thyroid nodule (not recorded which). Some clones in this sample may be carry-over from other donors' samples. The chain employs TRBV7-9 and TRBJ1-1; D is undetermined. The material sequenced was blood. The CDR3 sequence is CASSLELGEAFF. Written as DNA, the CDR3 is TGTGCCAGCAGCTTAGAGTTAGGGGAAGCTTTCTTT.